The 15 T cell receptor beta chains below come from one sample, sequenced in a study of blood T cell repertoires in COVID-19. Only in-frame clones appear in the TCRdb table, and some are missing; sequencing was by immunoSEQ multiplex PCR. The data show around 700,000 clones, 90% seen once. The specimen was peripheral blood. The origin of the receptors is a woman aged 18-29 years with acute or convalescent COVID-19.

The chain employs TRBV5-1 and TRBJ2-7; D is possibly TRBD1 (6 bases). The germline V and J ends were trimmed by 0 bases and 5 bases, with 18 bases remaining between them. Germline CDR1 SGHRS, CDR2 YFSETQ. The CDR3 sequence is 16 residues long. CDR3 amino acids: CASSLEFRGPLHEQYF. CDR3 coding DNA: TGCGCCAGCAGCTTGGAGTTCAGGGGACCCCTGCACGAGCAGTACTTC.

This clone was counted once. The V and J genes are TRBV4-3 and TRBJ1-1; 7 bases are a match to TRBD1. Trimming took 3 bases from V and 1 from J; bases not matched to a gene: 2. Germline-derived CDR1 and CDR2 are LGHNA and YSLEER. This CDR3 is built from 14 residues. The CDR3: CASSHRQGNTEAFF. DNA for the CDR3: TGCGCCAGCAGCCACAGACAGGGGAACACTGAAGCTTTCTTT.

This chain uses TRBV4-2 with TRBJ2-7; 13 bases align to TRBD2. Germline values: CDR1 LGHNA, CDR2 YNFKEQ. V shed 1 base and J 4 bases; nucleotides not matched to a gene: 4. This CDR3 is 16 amino acids long. CDR3 in DNA: TGTGCCAGCAGCCAAGCCCGGACTAGCGGGGGATACGAGCAGTACTTC. Translated: CASSQARTSGGYEQYF.

The chain joins TRBV18 to TRBJ2-1, with 9 bases that match TRBD1. There are 14 residues in the CDR3. J gave up 9 bases and V 5 bases, and 8 bases lay outside the gene matches. CDR1 and CDR2 (germline): KGHSH, LQKENI. CDR3 sequence (DNA): TGTGCCAGCTCATTACGGGACAGGGACGGTGAGCAGTTCTTC. Protein product: CASSLRDRDGEQFF.

The rearrangement uses TRBV28 and TRBJ1-1, with a tentative D call TRBD1 (5 bases). CDR1 and CDR2 (germline): MDHEN, SYDVKM. With 2 bases removed from V and 6 bases from J, the gap between germline ends came to 10 bases. CDR3 length equals 13 residues. The CDR3 DNA follows: TGTGCCAGCAGTTTAGCGGGGGTGGCTGAAGCTTTCTTT. It translates to CASSLAGVAEAFF.

The table lists this clone with a count of one. The rearrangement uses TRBV5-4 and TRBJ1-1; D possibly corresponds to TRBD1 (6 bases). Germline V CDR1 and CDR2: SGHNT, YYREEE (reference sequence). CDR3 size: 16 residues. V lost 4 bases to trimming and J lost 0 bases, with 16 bases between them. The CDR3 here is CASSRTTGVMNTEAFF. CDR3 DNA sequence: TGTGCCAGCAGCCGTACGACAGGTGTCATGAACACTGAAGCTTTCTTT.

CDR3 in amino acids: CASSLVRRSFTGELFF. CDR3 DNA sequence: TGTGCCAGCAGCTTAGTTCGGAGGTCGTTCACCGGGGAGCTGTTTTTT. V and J are TRBV7-8 and TRBJ2-2; a weak D match, TRBD2 (5 bases). This CDR3 contains 16 residues. Germline V CDR1 and CDR2: SGHVS, FQNEAQ. Trimming stripped 1 base from V and 4 bases from J, with 13 bases between. Together with reference TRBV7-8 and TRBJ2-2, the CDR3 gives the full variable domain: GAGVSQSPRYKVAKRGQDVALRCDPISGHVSLFWYQQALGQGPEFLTYFQNEAQLDKSGLPSDRFFAERPEGSVSTLKIQRTQQEDSAVYLCASSLVRRSFTGELFFGEGSRLTVL.

The rearrangement joins TRBV19 to TRBJ2-1; the match to TRBD1 covers 9 bases. Germline lookup yields CDR1 LNHDA and CDR2 SQIVND (reference sequence). The CDR3 totals 15 residues. The junction had 13 bases not matched to a gene; V was cut back by 7 bases and J by 9 bases. The CDR3 sequence: CASTPQGAPRFEQFF. CDR3 bases: TGTGCCAGTACCCCACAGGGGGCCCCCAGATTTGAGCAGTTCTTC.

The chain has TRBV2 and TRBJ2-1, with 11 bases matching TRBD1. In germline, CDR1 is SNHLY, CDR2 FYNNEI. V was clipped by 6 bases and J by 10 bases; unmatched bases: 11. The CDR3 covers 15 residues. CDR3 in amino acids: CASRGQGDWSGEQFF. The CDR3 bases are TGTGCCAGCAGGGGACAGGGGGATTGGTCGGGGGAGCAGTTCTTC.

This rearrangement joins TRBV5-6 to TRBJ1-1; 8 positions agree with TRBD1. This CDR3 is built from 14 residues. V trimming: 5 bases; J trimming: 6 bases; junction bases outside the gene matches: 9. Germline V CDR1 and CDR2: SGHDT, YYEEEE. The CDR3 bases are TGTGCCAGCAGGCCCCGTGGACAGGGCCCTGAAGCTTTCTTT. Its translation: CASRPRGQGPEAFF.

This chain connects TRBV5-8 to TRBJ2-7; 7 bases fit TRBD1. The CDR3 totals 15 residues. V was clipped by 5 bases and J by 2 bases; unmatched bases: 10. Germline CDR1 reads SGHTS; CDR2 reads YDEGEE. For the CDR3, the DNA is TGTGCCAGCAGACCCGAGACAGGGAGTACCTACGAGCAGTACTTC. It specifies CASRPETGSTYEQYF.

This clone was recorded once. The V gene is TRBV5-1, the J gene TRBJ2-5; D uncertain. Germline V CDR1 and CDR2: SGHRS, YFSETQ. Deletions cut 4 bases from V and 0 bases from J, with 13 bases between. The length of the CDR3 is 15 residues. CDR3 in amino acids: CASSVVTPDQETQYF. For the CDR3, the DNA is TGCGCCAGCAGCGTGGTAACGCCGGACCAAGAGACCCAGTACTTC.

This sequence joins TRBV5-1 and TRBJ2-3, with TRBD2 matching over 9 bases. The J segment lost 6 bases and the V segment lost 0 bases, leaving 8 bases of the junction unmatched. The CDR3 is made up of 16 amino acids. The germline V gene has CDR1 SGHRS and CDR2 YFSETQ. The CDR3 DNA reads TGCGCCAGCAGCTTGGCCTCCGCGGGGGGGCGGGATACGCAGTATTTT. This encodes CASSLASAGGRDTQYF.

The rearrangement uses TRBV5-5 and TRBJ2-7; maybe TRBD2 (6 bases). From germline, CDR1 is SGHKS and CDR2 YYEKEE (reference sequence). The CDR3 is 17 amino acids. Trimming shortened V by 0 bases and J by 3 bases, and 19 bases separated the two germline ends. The DNA for the CDR3 is TGTGCCAGCAGCTTGGATTGGGTCGGGGGACGTGGCTACGAGCAGTACTTC. It encodes CASSLDWVGGRGYEQYF. Full variable domain (remainder filled in from reference TRBV5-5 and TRBJ2-7): DAGVTQSPTHLIKTRGQQVTLRCSPISGHKSVSWYQQVLGQGPQFIFQYYEKEERGRGNFPDRFSARQFPNYSSELNVNALLLGDSALYLCASSLDWVGGRGYEQYFGPGTRLTVT.

The chain recombines TRBV9 with TRBJ1-1; unclear D gene. The CDR3 covers 13 residues. V was cut by 4 bases and J by 5 bases, with 12 bases left in between. Germline V CDR1 and CDR2: SGDLS, YYNGEE. The CDR3 DNA reads TGTGCCAGCAGCCCAAAAGGAGGGACTGAAGCTTTCTTT. It codes for CASSPKGGTEAFF.